The 5 T cell receptor beta chains below come from one sample, sequenced in a study of cytomegalovirus exposure and HLA in healthy donors. Data came from immunoSEQ multiplex PCR; TCRdb stores just in-frame clones and leaves some out. This table holds 190,000 or so clones, 65% to 90% found once. The specimen was PBMCs. These receptors all come from a woman under 40 in good health and CMV-seropositive.

The gene calls are TRBV2 and TRBJ2-1; 10 positions agree with TRBD2. Germline assignment: CDR1 SNHLY and CDR2 FYNNEI. The CDR3 loop spans 17 amino acids. Losses at the gene ends were 0 bases for V and 5 bases for J; bases not matched to a gene: 7. The DNA of the CDR3 is TGTGCCAGCAGTGAAGCTGGGGTGACTAGCGGGCACAATGAGCAGTTCTTC. This sequence encodes CASSEAGVTSGHNEQFF.

The chain couples TRBV5-1 to TRBJ1-3; possibly TRBD1 for D (5 bases). CDR1 is SGHRS and CDR2 is YFSETQ in the germline V gene. Trimming left V 0 bases short and J 0 bases short, with 13 bases between. CDR3 length: 17 residues. CDR3 sequence reads: CASSLGPQGSSGNTIYF. In DNA, the CDR3 is TGCGCCAGCAGCTTGGGCCCCCAGGGATCCTCTGGAAACACCATATATTTT.

This rearrangement joins TRBV5-1 to TRBJ2-2, with TRBD1 identical over 9 bases. CDR1 and CDR2 (germline): SGHRS, YFSETQ. Germline trimming cut 1 base from V and 6 bases from J; bases unmatched to any gene: 10. CDR3 size: 17 residues. The CDR3 here is CASSLQTGQGGAGELFF. The CDR3 region has the DNA TGCGCCAGCAGCTTGCAGACGGGACAGGGAGGAGCCGGGGAGCTGTTTTTT. Supplemented by reference TRBV5-1 and TRBJ2-2, the full variable domain reads KAGVTQTPRYLIKTRGQQVTLSCSPISGHRSVSWYQQTPGQGLQFLFEYFSETQRNKGNFPGRFSGRQFSNSRSEMNVSTLELGDSALYLCASSLQTGQGGAGELFFGEGSRLTVL.

The chain joins TRBV11-2 to TRBJ1-2, with D possibly TRBD1 on 5 matching bases. The CDR3 runs to 14 residues. V lost 5 bases to trimming and J lost 8 bases, with 18 bases between them. Germline CDR1 is SGHAT and CDR2 is FQNNGV. The CDR3 coding sequence is TGTGCCAGCAGCCCTCGGACACAACAGCTCGGCTACACCTTC. It translates to CASSPRTQQLGYTF.

The chain carries TRBV7-2 and TRBJ2-5; D may be TRBD1 (6 bases). The germline V gene encodes CDR1 SGHTA and CDR2 FQGNSA. The CDR3 contains 14 residues. Between the trimmed V and J ends, which lost 8 bases and 1 base, there was a span of 14 bases. Here the CDR3 reads CASGPTGFQETQYF. CDR3 coding DNA: TGTGCCAGCGGCCCTACAGGGTTCCAAGAGACCCAGTACTTC.